This is a list of T cell receptor beta chains from one sample in a study of blood T cell repertoires in COVID-19. Method: immunoSEQ multiplex PCR; TCRdb's copy keeps in-frame clones and lacks some. The sample has about 180,000 clones, 70% to 90% seen once. The source material was peripheral blood. These receptors all stem from a man in his 70s with active or convalescent COVID-19. CDR3s include the opening cysteine and the closing phenylalanine or tryptophan. A D gene is named only where the DNA matches it firmly. Size is omitted from some rows. Given values are once, few, many or a class for expanded clones.

>NA|NA|TRBV5-1|TRBJ1-2
CASSPVGGQKGGYTF
TGCGCCAGCAGCCCCGTTGGCGGACAGAAGGGTGGCTACACCTTC
>NA|NA|TRBV6-2/TRBV6-3|TRBJ1-5
CASSANRGGTGQPQHF
TGTGCCAGCAGCGCCAACCGTGGGGGCACGGGGCAGCCCCAGCATTTT
>NA|NA|TRBV19|TRBJ2-3
CASMANRRPDTQYF
TGTGCCAGTATGGCGAATAGGAGGCCAGATACGCAGTATTTT
>NA|NA|TRBV6-2/TRBV6-3|TRBJ2-7
CASSYRLGSGYEQYF
TGTGCCAGCAGTTACCGGTTGGGGAGCGGCTACGAGCAGTACTTC
>NA|NA|TRBV2|TRBJ1-1
CASGRDTKNTEAFF
TGTGCCAGCGGCCGGGACACCAAGAACACTGAAGCTTTCTTT
>NA|NA|TRBV11-3|TRBJ2-5
CASSLDQRGTIKTQYF
TGTGCCAGCAGCTTAGATCAAAGGGGGACGATTAAGACCCAGTACTTC
>few|TRBD1|TRBV6-1|TRBJ2-3
CASSDWTGSTDTQYF
TGTGCCAGCAGTGATTGGACAGGGAGCACAGATACGCAGTATTTT
>NA|NA|TRBV11-3|TRBJ1-4
CASSWDLGKGATNEKLFF
TGTGCCAGCAGCTGGGACCTCGGTAAGGGGGCAACTAATGAAAAACTGTTTTTT
>few|TRBD1|TRBV7-2|TRBJ1-5
CASSRDRDQPQHF
TGTGCCAGCAGCAGGGACAGGGATCAGCCCCAGCATTTT
>NA|TRBD1|TRBV18|TRBJ2-2
CASSRQGGNTGELFF
TGTGCCAGCTCTCGACAGGGGGGGAACACCGGGGAGCTGTTTTTT
>NA|TRBD1|TRBV6-6|TRBJ1-4
CASSLPGGTGGAYLFF
TGTGCCAGCAGCCTCCCCGGGGGGACAGGGGGCGCGTATCTGTTTTTT
>NA|NA|TRBV29-1|TRBJ1-1
CSVEGIAEEGSTEAFF
TGCAGCGTTGAAGGGATCGCCGAGGAAGGGAGCACTGAAGCTTTCTTT
>NA|NA|TRBV23-1|TRBJ1-2
CASNLDTPLNYGYTF
TGCGCCAGCAACCTGGACACCCCTCTTAACTATGGCTACACCTTC
>NA|TRBD1|TRBV29-1|TRBJ2-5
CSAGQGQETQYF
TGCAGCGCTGGACAGGGCCAAGAGACCCAGTACTTC
>NA|TRBD1|TRBV5-6|TRBJ1-2
CASSKGQNNYGYTF
TGTGCCAGCAGCAAGGGACAGAATAACTATGGCTACACCTTC
>NA|NA|TRBV18|TRBJ2-1
CASSPPSSSYNEQFF
TGTGCCAGCTCACCACCGTCTAGCTCCTACAATGAGCAGTTCTTC
>NA|TRBD1|TRBV10-2|TRBJ1-2
CASSAPHRGGSYGYTF
TGCGCCAGCAGTGCCCCGCACAGGGGTGGTTCCTATGGCTACACCTTC
>NA|NA|TRBV7-2|TRBJ1-3
CASSTGHQSSGNTIYF
TGTGCCAGCAGCACCGGACACCAGAGCTCTGGAAACACCATATATTTT
>once|NA|TRBV30|TRBJ1-2
CAWTVYPSGDGYTF
TGTGCCTGGACTGTATACCCTAGCGGGGATGGCTACACCTTC
>NA|NA|TRBV18|TRBJ1-2
CASSLGQRNYGYTF
TGTGCCAGCTCACTCGGACAGAGGAACTATGGCTACACCTTC
>NA|NA|TRBV6-5|TRBJ1-5
CASSLYREGQPQHF
TGTGCCAGCAGTTTATACAGGGAGGGTCAGCCCCAGCATTTT
>NA|NA|TRBV5-1|TRBJ1-3
CASSRGTSRSGNTIYF
TGCGCCAGCAGCCGAGGGACATCTCGCTCTGGAAACACCATATATTTT
>NA|TRBD1|TRBV18|TRBJ1-6
CASSPGPGQGYNSPLHF
TGTGCCAGCTCACCAGGGCCGGGACAGGGGTATAATTCACCCCTCCACTTT
>NA|NA|TRBV7-2|TRBJ1-1
CASSFQANTEAFF
TGTGCCAGCAGCTTCCAGGCGAACACTGAAGCTTTCTTT
>NA|TRBD1|TRBV19|TRBJ1-1
CASSDRENTEAFF
TGTGCCAGTAGTGACAGGGAGAACACTGAAGCTTTCTTT
>NA|TRBD1|TRBV5-1|TRBJ1-2
CASSGVGGDYGYTF
TGCGCCAGCTCGGGGGTAGGGGGCGACTATGGCTACACCTTC
>few|TRBD1|TRBV7-9|TRBJ1-6
CASSSRRGTGNSPLHF
TGTGCCAGCAGCTCCCGAAGGGGGACAGGGAATTCACCCCTCCACTTT
>NA|TRBD1|TRBV5-6|TRBJ1-5
CASSLGLGQGRNQPQHF
TGTGCCAGCAGCTTGGGGCTGGGACAGGGCCGGAATCAGCCCCAGCATTTT
>NA|NA|TRBV27|TRBJ1-6
CASSLWGPDSPLHF
TGTGCCAGCAGTTTATGGGGGCCCGATTCACCCCTCCACTTT
>NA|TRBD1|TRBV11-3|TRBJ2-2
CASSDGQGDTGELFF
TGTGCCAGCAGCGACGGACAGGGCGACACCGGGGAGCTGTTTTTT
>NA|TRBD2|TRBV25-1|TRBJ2-3
CASSEYPGGTDTQYF
TGTGCCAGCAGTGAATATCCGGGAGGGACAGATACGCAGTATTTT
>NA|NA|TRBV6-5|TRBJ2-7
CASTRDSSYEQYF
TGTGCCAGCACCAGGGACTCATCCTACGAGCAGTACTTC
>NA|TRBD1|TRBV25-1|TRBJ1-5
CASSEGDRDNQPQHF
TGTGCCAGCAGTGAGGGGGACAGGGACAATCAGCCCCAGCATTTT
>NA|TRBD1|TRBV28|TRBJ1-2
CASSFLTGTNYGYTF
TGTGCCAGCAGTTTCCTGACAGGGACTAACTATGGCTACACCTTC
>NA|TRBD1|TRBV2|TRBJ2-7
CASSRGDRSGEQYF
TGTGCCAGCAGCCGAGGGGACAGGTCTGGCGAGCAGTACTTC
>few|TRBD1|TRBV28|TRBJ1-5
CASIPPIGDRGNQPQHF
TGTGCCAGCATCCCCCCAATCGGGGACAGGGGAAATCAGCCCCAGCATTTT
>NA|TRBD1|TRBV6-5|TRBJ1-6
CASTYGTGTSPLHF
TGTGCCAGCACCTATGGGACAGGGACTTCACCCCTCCACTTT